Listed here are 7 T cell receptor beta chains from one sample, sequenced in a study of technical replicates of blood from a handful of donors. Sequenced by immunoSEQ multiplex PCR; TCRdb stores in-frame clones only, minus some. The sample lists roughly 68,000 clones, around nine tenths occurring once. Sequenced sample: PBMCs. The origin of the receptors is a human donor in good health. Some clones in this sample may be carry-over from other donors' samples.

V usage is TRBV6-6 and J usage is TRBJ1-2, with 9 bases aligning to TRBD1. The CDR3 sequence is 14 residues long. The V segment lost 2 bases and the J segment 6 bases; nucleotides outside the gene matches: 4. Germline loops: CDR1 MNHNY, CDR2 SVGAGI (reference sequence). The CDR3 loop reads CASSYGDRVDGYTF. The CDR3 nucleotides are TGTGCCAGCAGTTACGGGGACAGGGTGGATGGCTACACCTTC.

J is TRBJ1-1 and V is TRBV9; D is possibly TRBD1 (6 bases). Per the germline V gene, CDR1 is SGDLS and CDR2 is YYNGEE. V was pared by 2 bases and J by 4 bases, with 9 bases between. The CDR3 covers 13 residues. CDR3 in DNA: TGTGCCAGCAGCGTCCGAGGGGGCACTGAAGCTTTCTTT. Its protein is CASSVRGGTEAFF.

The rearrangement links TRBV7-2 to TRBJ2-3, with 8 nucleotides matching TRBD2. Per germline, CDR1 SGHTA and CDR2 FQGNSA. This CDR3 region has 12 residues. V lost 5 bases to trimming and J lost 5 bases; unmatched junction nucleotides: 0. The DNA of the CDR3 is TGTGCCAGCAGCCGGGGGGGAGATACGCAGTATTTT. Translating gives CASSRGGDTQYF.

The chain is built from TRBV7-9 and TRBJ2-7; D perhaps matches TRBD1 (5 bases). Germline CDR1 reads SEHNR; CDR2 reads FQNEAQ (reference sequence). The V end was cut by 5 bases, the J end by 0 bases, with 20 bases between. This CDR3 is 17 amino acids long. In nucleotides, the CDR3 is TGTGCCAGCAGCCCTCGATTTGGCAGGGCCTTCTCCTACGAGCAGTACTTC. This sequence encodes CASSPRFGRAFSYEQYF.

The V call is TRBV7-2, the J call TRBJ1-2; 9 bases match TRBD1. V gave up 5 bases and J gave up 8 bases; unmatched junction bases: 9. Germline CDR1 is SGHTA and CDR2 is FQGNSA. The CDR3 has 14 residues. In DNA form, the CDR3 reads TGTGCCAGCAGCCCCTCGGGACAGGGATACGGCTACACCTTC. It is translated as CASSPSGQGYGYTF.

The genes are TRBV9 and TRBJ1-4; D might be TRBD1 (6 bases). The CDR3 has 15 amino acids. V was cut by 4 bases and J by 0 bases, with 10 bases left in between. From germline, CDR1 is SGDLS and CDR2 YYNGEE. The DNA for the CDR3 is TGTGCCAGCAGCCAGGGGTGGACAACTAATGAAAAACTGTTTTTT. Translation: CASSQGWTTNEKLFF.

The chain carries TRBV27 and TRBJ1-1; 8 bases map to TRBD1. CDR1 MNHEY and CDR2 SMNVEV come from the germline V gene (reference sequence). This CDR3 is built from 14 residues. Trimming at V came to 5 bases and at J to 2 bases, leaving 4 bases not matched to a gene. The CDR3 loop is CASSKGQGNTEAFF. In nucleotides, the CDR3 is TGTGCCAGCAGTAAAGGACAGGGAAACACTGAAGCTTTCTTT.